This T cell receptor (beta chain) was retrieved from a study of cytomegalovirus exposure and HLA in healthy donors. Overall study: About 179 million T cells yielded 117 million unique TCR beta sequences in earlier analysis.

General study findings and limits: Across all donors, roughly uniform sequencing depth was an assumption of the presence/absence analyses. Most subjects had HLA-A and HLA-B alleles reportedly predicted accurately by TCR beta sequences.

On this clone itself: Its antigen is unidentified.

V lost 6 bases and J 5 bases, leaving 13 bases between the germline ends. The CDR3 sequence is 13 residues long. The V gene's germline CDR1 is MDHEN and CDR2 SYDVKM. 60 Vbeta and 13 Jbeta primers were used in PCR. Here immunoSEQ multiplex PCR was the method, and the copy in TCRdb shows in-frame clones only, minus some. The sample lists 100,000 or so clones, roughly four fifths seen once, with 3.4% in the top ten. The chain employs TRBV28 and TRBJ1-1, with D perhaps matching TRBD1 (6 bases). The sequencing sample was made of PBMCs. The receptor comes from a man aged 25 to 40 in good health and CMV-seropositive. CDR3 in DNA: TGTGCCAGCAGGAGAGGACAGAGGACTGAAGCTTTCTTT. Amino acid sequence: CASRRGQRTEAFF.